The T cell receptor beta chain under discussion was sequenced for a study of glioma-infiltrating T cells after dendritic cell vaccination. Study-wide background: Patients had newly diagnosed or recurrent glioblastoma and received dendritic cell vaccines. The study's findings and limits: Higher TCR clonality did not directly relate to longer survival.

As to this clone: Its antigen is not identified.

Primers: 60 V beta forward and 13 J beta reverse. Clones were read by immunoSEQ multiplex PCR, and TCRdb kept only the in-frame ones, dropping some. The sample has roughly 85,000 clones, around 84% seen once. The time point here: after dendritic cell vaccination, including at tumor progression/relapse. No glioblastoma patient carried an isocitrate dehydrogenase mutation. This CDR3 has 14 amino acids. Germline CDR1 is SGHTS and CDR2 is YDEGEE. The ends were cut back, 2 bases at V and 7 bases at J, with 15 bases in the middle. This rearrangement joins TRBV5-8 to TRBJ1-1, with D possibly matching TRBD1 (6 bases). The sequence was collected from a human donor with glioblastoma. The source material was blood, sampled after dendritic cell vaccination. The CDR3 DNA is TGTGCCAGCAGCTTTGAACAGGGATTTGGTGAAGCTTTCTTT. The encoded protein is CASSFEQGFGEAFF.